What follows describes a single T cell receptor (beta chain). Its antigen is unknown. This specimen belongs to a study of vaccination effects on CD4 cells after COVID-19. Regarding the study as a whole: Healthy vaccine recipients' vaccine-induced clones were almost all SARS-CoV-2 mono-reactive. Late after vaccination, infection- and vaccine-induced clones showed marked clonal contraction.

It was after approximately 11 days of culture that CD4+ T cells were isolated. V lost 2 bases, J lost 4 bases, and 2 bases lay in between. CDR1 and CDR2 (germline): ENHRY, SYGVKD. The CDR3 spans 12 residues. Repertoires were generated with immunoSEQ multiplex PCR, while TCRdb's copy carries only in-frame clones and drops some. This sample carries 37,000 or so clones, roughly two thirds of them seen once, and the ten largest clones take 4% to 5%. The sequence was collected from a human donor who received a COVID-19 vaccine. The chain uses TRBV10-3 and TRBJ2-2; no reliable D call. The sample consisted of CD4+ T cells from PBMCs cultured without peptide, taken before COVID-19 vaccination. The CDR3: CAISELTGELFF. The CDR3 nucleotides read TGTGCCATCAGTGAGCTCACCGGGGAGCTGTTTTTT.